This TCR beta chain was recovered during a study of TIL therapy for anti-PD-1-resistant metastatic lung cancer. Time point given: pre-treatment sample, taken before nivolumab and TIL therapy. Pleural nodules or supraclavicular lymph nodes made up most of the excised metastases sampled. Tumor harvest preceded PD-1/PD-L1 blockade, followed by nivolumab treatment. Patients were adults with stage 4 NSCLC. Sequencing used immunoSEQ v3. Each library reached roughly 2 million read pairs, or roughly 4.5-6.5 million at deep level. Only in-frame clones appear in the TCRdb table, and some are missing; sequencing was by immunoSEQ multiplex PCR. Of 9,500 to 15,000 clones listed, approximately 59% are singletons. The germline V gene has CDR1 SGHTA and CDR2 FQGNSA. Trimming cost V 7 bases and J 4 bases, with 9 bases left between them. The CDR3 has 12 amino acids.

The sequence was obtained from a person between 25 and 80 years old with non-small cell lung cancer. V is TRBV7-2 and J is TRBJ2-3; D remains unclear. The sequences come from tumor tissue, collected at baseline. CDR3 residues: CASTPWSDTQYF. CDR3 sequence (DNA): TGTGCCAGCACCCCTTGGTCAGATACGCAGTATTTT. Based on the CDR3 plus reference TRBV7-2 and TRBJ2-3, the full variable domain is GAGVSQSPSNKVTEKGKDVELRCDPISGHTALYWYRQSLGQGLEFLIYFQGNSAPDKSGLPSDRFSAERTGGSVSTLTIQRTQQEDSAVYLCASTPWSDTQYFGPGTRLTVL.